These T cell receptor beta chains were read from a single sample in a study of blood T cell repertoires in COVID-19. Libraries were prepared by immunoSEQ multiplex PCR; TCRdb keeps only in-frame clonotypes and omits some of them. The data hold under 250,000 clones, with 81% observed a single time. The sequenced sample was PBMCs or T cells enriched from blood (not recorded which). The receptor set was obtained from a woman aged 50 to 60 with acute COVID-19. Both conserved end residues are part of each CDR3. Each record gives: V gene, D gene, clone size, J gene, CDR3 DNA, CDR3 protein. D genes are given only for firm matches. Clone size is shown for a subset of rows, as once, few, many or a class of expanded clone.

v_call: TRBV14; d_call: TRBD2; clone_size: once; j_call: TRBJ2-3; cdr3_nt: TGTGCCAGCAGCCAGGGACTAGCGGGAGCAGATACGCAGTATTTT; cdr3_aa: CASSQGLAGADTQYF
v_call: TRBV4-3; d_call: .; clone_size: once; j_call: TRBJ1-2; cdr3_nt: TGCGCCAGCAGCCAAGAGGCAGGGCGCGGCTACACCTTC; cdr3_aa: CASSQEAGRGYTF
v_call: TRBV3-1/TRBV3-2; d_call: TRBD1; clone_size: .; j_call: TRBJ1-3; cdr3_nt: TGTGCCAGCAGCCATCGGACAGGCCAAAGCTCTGGAAACACCATATATTTT; cdr3_aa: CASSHRTGQSSGNTIYF
v_call: TRBV15; d_call: TRBD1; clone_size: .; j_call: TRBJ1-2; cdr3_nt: TGTGCCACCAGGACAGGGTCACATGGCTACACCTTC; cdr3_aa: CATRTGSHGYTF
v_call: TRBV18; d_call: TRBD1; clone_size: .; j_call: TRBJ1-5; cdr3_nt: TGTGCCAGCTCACCAAGACAGGGCGGCAATCAGCCCCAGCATTTT; cdr3_aa: CASSPRQGGNQPQHF
v_call: TRBV7-6; d_call: TRBD1; clone_size: .; j_call: TRBJ1-1; cdr3_nt: TGTGCCAGCAGCCCACAGGGGGAAGGCACTGAAGCTTTCTTT; cdr3_aa: CASSPQGEGTEAFF
v_call: TRBV6-2/TRBV6-3; d_call: .; clone_size: .; j_call: TRBJ1-2; cdr3_nt: TGTGCCAGCAGTTACTCGAGTACCGGGAAGGGCGGCTACACCTTC; cdr3_aa: CASSYSSTGKGGYTF
v_call: TRBV29-1; d_call: .; clone_size: .; j_call: TRBJ1-3; cdr3_nt: TGCAGCGCCCGTCTCCTCTCTGGAAACACCATATATTTT; cdr3_aa: CSARLLSGNTIYF
v_call: TRBV9; d_call: TRBD1; clone_size: .; j_call: TRBJ1-2; cdr3_nt: TGTGCCAGCAGCGCGCTAGGACAGGACTATGGCTACACCTTC; cdr3_aa: CASSALGQDYGYTF
v_call: TRBV9; d_call: .; clone_size: .; j_call: TRBJ2-7; cdr3_nt: TGTGCCAGCAGCGTGGCAGGGGACGAGCAGTACTTC; cdr3_aa: CASSVAGDEQYF
v_call: TRBV29-1; d_call: .; clone_size: .; j_call: TRBJ1-4; cdr3_nt: TGCAGCGTGCAAACAGCCGCAACTAATGAAAAACTGTTTTTT; cdr3_aa: CSVQTAATNEKLFF
v_call: TRBV4-3; d_call: .; clone_size: .; j_call: TRBJ2-2; cdr3_nt: TGCGCCAGCAGCCAAGAGAGGGGGAGCGCTGGGACCGGGGAGCTGTTTTTT; cdr3_aa: CASSQERGSAGTGELFF
v_call: TRBV4-3; d_call: TRBD1; clone_size: .; j_call: TRBJ1-4; cdr3_nt: TGCGCCAGCAGCCAAGAGGGGCGAGACAGGGGGCAGAAAAAACTGTTTTTT; cdr3_aa: CASSQEGRDRGQKKLFF
v_call: TRBV28; d_call: TRBD1; clone_size: .; j_call: TRBJ1-1; cdr3_nt: TGTGCCAGCAGTCTGACAGGGGGAAGCACTGAAGCTTTCTTT; cdr3_aa: CASSLTGGSTEAFF
v_call: TRBV7-2; d_call: TRBD1; clone_size: .; j_call: TRBJ2-3; cdr3_nt: TGTGCCAGCAGCCCCGGACAGGTTGATACGCAGTATTTT; cdr3_aa: CASSPGQVDTQYF
v_call: TRBV18; d_call: .; clone_size: .; j_call: TRBJ2-1; cdr3_nt: TGTGCCAGCTCACGCCAGGCAGGGAACTCCTACAATGAGCAGTTCTTC; cdr3_aa: CASSRQAGNSYNEQFF
v_call: TRBV4-3; d_call: TRBD1; clone_size: .; j_call: TRBJ1-5; cdr3_nt: TGCGCCAGCAGCCAAGATCTTGGGACGACAGGGGGCAATCAGCCCCAGCATTTT; cdr3_aa: CASSQDLGTTGGNQPQHF
v_call: TRBV11-2; d_call: .; clone_size: .; j_call: TRBJ1-3; cdr3_nt: TGTGCCAGCAGCTTACGGAATCCAGGGGCCTCTGGAAACACCATATATTTT; cdr3_aa: CASSLRNPGASGNTIYF
v_call: TRBV10-3; d_call: .; clone_size: .; j_call: TRBJ1-6; cdr3_nt: TGTGCCATCTTTGAGGGAACAGGGCATTCACCCCTCCACTTT; cdr3_aa: CAIFEGTGHSPLHF
v_call: TRBV28; d_call: .; clone_size: .; j_call: TRBJ1-6; cdr3_nt: TGTGCCAGCTATCCTACAGGACCTTCACCCCTCCACTTT; cdr3_aa: CASYPTGPSPLHF
v_call: TRBV5-5; d_call: .; clone_size: .; j_call: TRBJ1-5; cdr3_nt: TGTGCCAGCAGCCAGGAACATAGCAATCAGCCCCAGCATTTT; cdr3_aa: CASSQEHSNQPQHF
v_call: TRBV11-3; d_call: TRBD2; clone_size: .; j_call: TRBJ2-1; cdr3_nt: TGTGCCAGCAGCTTAGGTTCTATAGCGGGAGGCGATGAGCAGTTCTTC; cdr3_aa: CASSLGSIAGGDEQFF
v_call: TRBV7-7; d_call: .; clone_size: few; j_call: TRBJ1-4; cdr3_nt: TGTGCCAGCAGCCCCATGGAGGGCAGTAATGAAAAACTGTTTTTT; cdr3_aa: CASSPMEGSNEKLFF
v_call: TRBV19; d_call: .; clone_size: .; j_call: TRBJ1-2; cdr3_nt: TGTGCCAGTACGGCCCTATTAGGGGCTATGTCGGTTGGCTACACCTTC; cdr3_aa: CASTALLGAMSVGYTF
v_call: TRBV10-1; d_call: .; clone_size: once; j_call: TRBJ1-1; cdr3_nt: TGCGCCAGCAGTGAAAGTGACAGGAGCACTGAAGCTTTCTTT; cdr3_aa: CASSESDRSTEAFF
v_call: TRBV5-1; d_call: TRBD1; clone_size: .; j_call: TRBJ2-3; cdr3_nt: TGCGCCAGCAGATTAAAAGGGTCAGGGGGCGAGGTGGATACGCAGTATTTT; cdr3_aa: CASRLKGSGGEVDTQYF
v_call: TRBV7-9; d_call: .; clone_size: .; j_call: TRBJ2-3; cdr3_nt: TGTGCCAGCAGTTATCTAGGAGATACGCAGTATTTT; cdr3_aa: CASSYLGDTQYF
v_call: TRBV11-2; d_call: .; clone_size: .; j_call: TRBJ2-1; cdr3_nt: TGTGCCAGCATTTCAAGGAGGGCCCTCTCCAATGAGCAGTTCTTC; cdr3_aa: CASISRRALSNEQFF
v_call: TRBV9; d_call: .; clone_size: once; j_call: TRBJ2-7; cdr3_nt: TGTGCCAGCAGTACGGAGGTATTAGGCGAGCAGTACTTC; cdr3_aa: CASSTEVLGEQYF
v_call: TRBV9; d_call: .; clone_size: .; j_call: TRBJ2-2; cdr3_nt: TGTGCCAGCAGCGGAAACTTACAGGGGGAGCTGTTTTTT; cdr3_aa: CASSGNLQGELFF
v_call: TRBV3-1/TRBV3-2; d_call: .; clone_size: .; j_call: TRBJ1-4; cdr3_nt: TGTGCCAGCAGCGTAACAGGGTTGACTAATGAAAAACTGTTTTTT; cdr3_aa: CASSVTGLTNEKLFF
v_call: TRBV5-1; d_call: TRBD1; clone_size: .; j_call: TRBJ1-4; cdr3_nt: TGCGCCAGCAGCTGGACAGGGGAATCTAATGAAAAACTGTTTTTT; cdr3_aa: CASSWTGESNEKLFF
v_call: TRBV5-1; d_call: .; clone_size: .; j_call: TRBJ2-2; cdr3_nt: TGCGCCAGCAGCTTTCCTTCCACCGGGGAGCTGTTTTTT; cdr3_aa: CASSFPSTGELFF
v_call: TRBV7-2; d_call: TRBD1; clone_size: .; j_call: TRBJ1-1; cdr3_nt: TGTGCCAGCAGCAACAGACAGGGATGGACTGAAGCTTTCTTT; cdr3_aa: CASSNRQGWTEAFF
v_call: TRBV7-9; d_call: TRBD2; clone_size: few; j_call: TRBJ2-5; cdr3_nt: TGTGCCAGCAGCTTAGAACTAGCGGGGGAAGTACAAGAGACCCAGTACTTC; cdr3_aa: CASSLELAGEVQETQYF
v_call: TRBV11-3; d_call: TRBD1; clone_size: few; j_call: TRBJ1-1; cdr3_nt: TGTGCCAGCAGCTTAGGAGTGACAGGGGCCGACACTGAAGCTTTCTTT; cdr3_aa: CASSLGVTGADTEAFF
v_call: TRBV28; d_call: TRBD1; clone_size: .; j_call: TRBJ2-5; cdr3_nt: TGTGCCAGCAGTACTGGCAGGGGGCTGGAGACCCAGTACTTC; cdr3_aa: CASSTGRGLETQYF
v_call: TRBV7-9; d_call: .; clone_size: .; j_call: TRBJ1-1; cdr3_nt: TGTGCCAGCAGCTTACATCCTGGCAGGGGCATAGCTGAAGCTTTCTTT; cdr3_aa: CASSLHPGRGIAEAFF
v_call: TRBV6-1; d_call: TRBD2; clone_size: .; j_call: TRBJ2-1; cdr3_nt: TGTGCCAGCAGTGGCGGGACTAGCGGAAATATGAGCTCCTACAATGAGCAGTTCTTC; cdr3_aa: CASSGGTSGNMSSYNEQFF
v_call: TRBV18; d_call: .; clone_size: .; j_call: TRBJ2-7; cdr3_nt: TGTGCCAGCTCACCTCGGGGGACTTCCAACGAGCAGTACTTC; cdr3_aa: CASSPRGTSNEQYF
v_call: TRBV28; d_call: .; clone_size: .; j_call: TRBJ1-4; cdr3_nt: TGTGCCAGCAGTCCCGCAGCTAATGAAAAACTGTTTTTT; cdr3_aa: CASSPAANEKLFF
v_call: TRBV5-1; d_call: TRBD1; clone_size: .; j_call: TRBJ1-3; cdr3_nt: TGCGCCAGCAGCCCTGGGGACAGGGAACCTACTGGAAACACCATATATTTT; cdr3_aa: CASSPGDREPTGNTIYF
v_call: TRBV11-2; d_call: TRBD1; clone_size: .; j_call: TRBJ2-7; cdr3_nt: TGTGCCAGCAGCATGGGACAGGGCGACATCTACGAGCAGTACTTC; cdr3_aa: CASSMGQGDIYEQYF
v_call: TRBV5-1; d_call: .; clone_size: .; j_call: TRBJ2-7; cdr3_nt: TGCGCCAGCAGCTTGGGTGGTAGGGGACTCGGGGAGCAGTACTTC; cdr3_aa: CASSLGGRGLGEQYF
v_call: TRBV5-1; d_call: .; clone_size: .; j_call: TRBJ1-2; cdr3_nt: TGCGCCAGCAGCCCCCCGAACATCTATGGCTACACCTTC; cdr3_aa: CASSPPNIYGYTF
v_call: TRBV7-7; d_call: TRBD2; clone_size: .; j_call: TRBJ2-5; cdr3_nt: TGTGCCAGCAGCTTAGGAGCGGGAAAGCGGGAAGAGACCCAGTACTTC; cdr3_aa: CASSLGAGKREETQYF
v_call: TRBV19; d_call: .; clone_size: .; j_call: TRBJ1-5; cdr3_nt: TGTGCCAGTAGTATAGGGGGGCAGGGTAATCAGCCCCAGCATTTT; cdr3_aa: CASSIGGQGNQPQHF
v_call: TRBV12-3/TRBV12-4; d_call: .; clone_size: .; j_call: TRBJ1-1; cdr3_nt: TGTGCCAGCAGTTTCCAGTTTTGGACTGAAGCTTTCTTT; cdr3_aa: CASSFQFWTEAFF
v_call: TRBV10-3; d_call: TRBD2; clone_size: .; j_call: TRBJ2-1; cdr3_nt: TGTGCCATCAGCCAACTAGCGGGGGCGGGGAATGAGCAGTTCTTC; cdr3_aa: CAISQLAGAGNEQFF
v_call: TRBV29-1; d_call: TRBD2; clone_size: .; j_call: TRBJ2-5; cdr3_nt: TGCAGCTCAAGACTAGCGGCTCTAGGGGCCCAAGAGACCCAGTACTTC; cdr3_aa: CSSRLAALGAQETQYF